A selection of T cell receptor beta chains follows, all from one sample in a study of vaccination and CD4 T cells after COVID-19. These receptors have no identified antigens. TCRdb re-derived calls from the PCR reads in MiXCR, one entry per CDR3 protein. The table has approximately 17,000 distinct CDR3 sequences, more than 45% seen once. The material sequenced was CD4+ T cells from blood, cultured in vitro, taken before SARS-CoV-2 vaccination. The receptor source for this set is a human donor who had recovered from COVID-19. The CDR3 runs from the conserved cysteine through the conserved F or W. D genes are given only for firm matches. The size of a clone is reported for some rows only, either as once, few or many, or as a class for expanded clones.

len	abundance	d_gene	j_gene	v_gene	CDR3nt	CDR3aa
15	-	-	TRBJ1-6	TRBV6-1	TGTGCCAGCAGTCGGTCAACAGCGACAGAAACACCCCTCCACTTT	CASSRSTATETPLHF
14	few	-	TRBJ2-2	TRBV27	TGTGCCAGCAGGGGACTGGTGAACACCGGGGAGCTGTTTTTT	CASRGLVNTGELFF
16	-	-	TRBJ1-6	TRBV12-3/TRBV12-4	TGTGCCAGCAGCCGAGGGCCGGGGGAAAATAATTCACCCCTCCACTTT	CASSRGPGENNSPLHF
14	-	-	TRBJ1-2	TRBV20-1	TGCAGTGCTCCCCAAAGGGAGTTATACTATGGCTACACCTTC	CSAPQRELYYGYTF
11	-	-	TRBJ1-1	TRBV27	TGTGCCAGCCGGGGGAGGGCTGAAGCTTTCTTT	CASRGRAEAFF
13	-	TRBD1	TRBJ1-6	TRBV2	TGTGCCAGCAGTACCGACAGGGGTGGACCCCTCCACTTT	CASSTDRGGPLHF
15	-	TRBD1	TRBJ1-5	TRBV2	TGTGCCAGCAGTCTGGACAGGGGAAGCAATCAGCCCCAGCATTTT	CASSLDRGSNQPQHF
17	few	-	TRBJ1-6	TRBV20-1	TGCAGTGCTAGAGCGGCGGGCAGCGCACATTCAAATTCACCCCTCCACTTT	CSARAAGSAHSNSPLHF
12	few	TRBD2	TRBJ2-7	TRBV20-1	TGCAGTGCTAGCGGGAGGGCCTGGGAGCAGTACTTC	CSASGRAWEQYF
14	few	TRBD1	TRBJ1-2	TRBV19	TGTGCCAGTAGTAACCGGGACAGGAGCTATGGCTACACCTTC	CASSNRDRSYGYTF
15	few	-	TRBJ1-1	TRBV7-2	TGTGCCAGCAGCCCACCTTCGGCCTTTAACACTGAAGCTTTCTTT	CASSPPSAFNTEAFF
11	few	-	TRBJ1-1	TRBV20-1	TGCAGAGGTCTAGGCGGCAGTGAAGCTTTCTTT	CRGLGGSEAFF
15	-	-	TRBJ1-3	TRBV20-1	TGCAGTGCTAGAGGAATTCCAACCTCTGGAAACACCATATATTTT	CSARGIPTSGNTIYF
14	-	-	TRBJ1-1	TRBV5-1	TGCGCCAGCAGGGCGGATTCGTCGGGCACTGAAGCTTTCTTT	CASRADSSGTEAFF
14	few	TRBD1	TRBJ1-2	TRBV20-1	TGCAGTGCTAGAGATACGCGACAGGGGTCTGGCTACACCTTC	CSARDTRQGSGYTF